Below are 8 T cell receptor beta chains sequenced from a single sample in a study of blood T cells in healthy people across ages. Primed by a sample-barcoded 5' primer and a J-beta primer mix, a second PCR proceeded for about 6 to 11 cycles. One entry per CDR3 protein results from TCRdb running MiXCR on the 5' RACE reads. The data show roughly 2 million distinct CDR3 sequences, with 40% to 55% seen just once and 2% to 2.5% held by the top ten. The sequenced sample was blood. The source is a woman in her 40s in good health.

The J gene is TRBJ2-7, the V gene TRBV5-1, with D unclear. Germline values: CDR1 SGHRS, CDR2 YFSETQ. This CDR3 is built from 12 residues. Trimming took 4 bases from V and 7 from J, leaving 12 bases between them. Written as DNA, the CDR3 is TGCGCCAGCAGCACGGGTCAAGGGGAGCAGTACTTC. Translation gives CASSTGQGEQYF. Filled out from reference TRBV5-1 and TRBJ2-7, the complete variable domain reads KAGVTQTPRYLIKTRGQQVTLSCSPISGHRSVSWYQQTPGQGLQFLFEYFSETQRNKGNFPGRFSGRQFSNSRSEMNVSTLELGDSALYLCASSTGQGEQYFGPGTRLTVT.

In its sample, this clonotype was seen a few times. The chain couples TRBV7-2 to TRBJ1-4; 9 positions match TRBD1. The germline V gene encodes CDR1 SGHTA and CDR2 FQGNSA. The CDR3 is 16 amino acids. V shed 0 bases, J shed 7 bases, and the junction held 6 bases outside the gene matches. CDR3 region: CASSLATGTGREKLFF. In nucleotides, the CDR3 is TGTGCCAGCAGCTTAGCGACCGGGACAGGGCGTGAAAAACTGTTTTTT. Using reference TRBV7-2 and TRBJ1-4 for the parts outside the CDR3, the full variable domain is GAGVSQSPSNKVTEKGKDVELRCDPISGHTALYWYRQSLGQGLEFLIYFQGNSAPDKSGLPSDRFSAERTGGSVSTLTIQRTQQEDSAVYLCASSLATGTGREKLFFGSGTQLSVL.

The table lists this clonotype with many counts. The rearrangement joins TRBV5-1 to TRBJ2-3; the D gene is possibly TRBD2 (6 bases). The CDR3 covers 15 residues. Per germline, CDR1 SGHRS and CDR2 YFSETQ. V lost 4 bases and J 0 bases, leaving 12 bases between the germline ends. The CDR3: CASSGGTASTDTQYF. CDR3 nucleotides: TGCGCCAGCAGCGGGGGGACCGCTAGCACAGATACGCAGTATTTT.

The chain employs TRBV9 and TRBJ2-3; the D gene is possibly TRBD2 (5 bases). This CDR3 has 16 amino acids. Germline values: CDR1 SGDLS, CDR2 YYNGEE. V was clipped by 1 base and J by 5 bases, with 17 bases between them. CDR3 nucleotides: TGTGCCAGCAGCGTATCAAAAGGGATCGGGATAGATACGCAGTATTTT. Protein sequence: CASSVSKGIGIDTQYF.

The rearrangement uses TRBV12-3 or TRBV12-4 and TRBJ1-2; 10 nucleotides agree with TRBD1. Germline trimming cut 6 bases from V and 3 bases from J; bases unmatched to any gene: 7. There are 15 residues in the CDR3. CDR3 nucleotide sequence: TGTGCCAGCAGATTAACCGGGACAGGGGACTATGGCTACACCTTC. Translating gives CASRLTGTGDYGYTF.

The V call is TRBV18, the J call TRBJ2-5; a possible D gene is TRBD1 (6 bases). The germline CDR1 and CDR2 sequences are KGHSH and LQKENI. V lost 0 bases and J lost 5, with 10 bases in between. This CDR3 is built from 14 residues. The CDR3 DNA follows: TGTGCCAGCTCACCACCCTGGGGGCACGAGACCCAGTACTTC. This sequence encodes CASSPPWGHETQYF. Drawing the rest from reference TRBV18 and TRBJ2-5, the complete variable domain is NAGVMQNPRHLVRRRGQEARLRCSPMKGHSHVYWYRQLPEEGLKFMVYLQKENIIDESGMPKERFSAEFPKEGPSILRIQQVVRGDSAAYFCASSPPWGHETQYFGPGTRLLVL.

The rearrangement joins TRBV20-1 to TRBJ2-5; tentatively, D is TRBD1 or TRBD2 (5 bases each). The CDR3 extends over 15 amino acids. Germline CDR1 reads DFQATT; CDR2 reads SNEGSKA (reference sequence). Trimming cost V 6 bases and J 4 bases, with 21 bases left between them. Here the CDR3 reads CSATGTVENRETQYF. The CDR3 DNA follows: TGCAGTGCCACCGGGACGGTCGAAAACCGAGAGACCCAGTACTTC.

In its sample, this clonotype was seen many times. The chain recombines TRBV20-1 with TRBJ2-7; TRBD1 agrees at 7 bases. This CDR3 is built from 13 residues. The germline gives CDR1 DFQATT, CDR2 SNEGSKA (reference sequence). Here the CDR3 reads CSASPRGSYEQYF. CDR3 sequence (DNA): TGCAGCGCCTCCCCCAGGGGGAGCTACGAGCAGTACTTC.